The source of this T cell receptor (beta chain) is a study of shared clonotypes between healthy human individuals. Study findings and constraints: Relative to memory subsets, naive subsets generally showed larger estimated richness. Apart from blood, nothing was sampled; tissue repertoires likely differ.

Sequencing was performed with immunoSEQ multiplex PCR; in TCRdb, only in-frame clones are kept and a portion is missing. The sample yields 2 million to 2.5 million clones, roughly 93% seen once. The CDR3 has 12 residues. Trimming pared 11 bases from V and 2 bases from J, leaving 12 bases between. CDR1 MNHNS and CDR2 SASEGT come from the germline V gene. This clone was seen only once. Antigen unknown. The V gene is TRBV6-1, the J gene TRBJ1-2; D is unresolved. This TCR was recovered from a man younger than 35 in good health. Some clones in this sample may be carry-over from other donors' samples. Sequences were obtained from naive CD4+ T cells from PBMCs. Indicated subset: CD45RA+ positively selected. The CDR3: CACSGINYGYTF. The CDR3 DNA reads TGTGCCTGTTCCGGGATCAACTATGGCTACACCTTC.